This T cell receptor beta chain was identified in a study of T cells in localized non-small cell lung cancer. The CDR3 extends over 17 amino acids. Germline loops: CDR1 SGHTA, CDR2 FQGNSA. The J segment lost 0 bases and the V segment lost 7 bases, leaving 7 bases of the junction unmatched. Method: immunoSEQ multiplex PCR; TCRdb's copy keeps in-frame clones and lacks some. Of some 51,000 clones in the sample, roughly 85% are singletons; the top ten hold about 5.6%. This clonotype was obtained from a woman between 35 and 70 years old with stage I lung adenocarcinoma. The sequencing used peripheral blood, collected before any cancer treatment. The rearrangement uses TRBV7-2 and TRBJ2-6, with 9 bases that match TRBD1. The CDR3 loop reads CASTGTGSPSGANVLTF. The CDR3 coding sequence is TGTGCCAGCACCGGGACAGGGTCGCCCTCTGGGGCCAACGTCCTGACTTTC.